This T cell receptor beta chain was retrieved from a study of early T cells in non-severe SARS-CoV-2 infection. Study information: Unpaired chains resulted from sequencing bulk RNA of unsorted whole blood. Notes on the study in general: There was a bias toward anti-spike CD8 responses in VDJdb matching, which missed private and CD4 specificities.

Unique molecular identifier tags were affixed to discrete cDNA molecules. TCRdb itself ran the 5' RACE reads through MiXCR, one entry per CDR3 protein. This table has more than 35,000 distinct CDR3 sequences, about 6% appearing once. This clonotype appeared a few times. Its specificity is not known. The TCR comes from an adult who was a healthcare worker with PCR-confirmed SARS-CoV-2 infection or an uninfected control (not recorded which). The material sequenced was whole blood.

CDR3 DNA: TGCGCCAGCAGCCCCCGAGGAGCGGGAGGAGGAGAGACCCAGTACTTC. Encoded protein: CASSPRGAGGGETQYF. J is TRBJ2-5 and V is TRBV5-1, with 9 positions matching TRBD2. The V and J ends lost 4 bases and 4 bases, in that order; junction bases with no gene match: 11. CDR3 size: 16 residues. Germline V gene data show CDR1 as SGHRS and CDR2 as YFSETQ.